This TCR beta chain is from a study of blood T cell repertoires in COVID-19. In the authors' workflow: Amplification of reference gene primers provided the estimated nucleated cell counts. Sequencing used immunoSEQ multiplex PCR; TCRdb keeps in-frame clones, though not all of them. The V and J calls and clone size come from that table; D and trimming were worked out from the DNA. In the table there are roughly 250,000 clones, around 87% of which are singletons. This clone has more than one count but fewer than ten. This CDR3 spans 15 amino acids. Trimming shortened V by 0 bases and J by 9 bases, and 16 bases separated the two germline ends. CDR1 is SGDLS and CDR2 is YYNGEE in the germline V gene.

The TCR was taken from a woman aged 45-65 years who had recovered from COVID-19. The sample taken for sequencing was PBMCs or T cells enriched from blood (not recorded which). The chain uses TRBV9 and TRBJ2-1, with D uncertain. The CDR3 is CASSVVPDPPGEQFF. In nucleotides, the CDR3 is TGTGCCAGCAGCGTAGTTCCCGACCCGCCGGGTGAGCAGTTCTTC.